The entry below gives a single T cell receptor beta chain sequence along with its context. MiXCR, applied by TCRdb to the RT-PCR reads, yields one record per CDR3 protein. The sample gives about 700,000 distinct CDR3 sequences, approximately 15% of which show up once; about 3.6% is in the top ten. The CDR3 is made up of 14 amino acids. V was pared by 5 bases and J by 2 bases, with 4 bases of the junction left unmatched. The germline CDR1 and CDR2 sequences are DFQATT and SNEGSKA (reference sequence). The chain links TRBV20-1 to TRBJ1-3; 9 bases fit TRBD1. Sequencing was done on a sample of memory CD4+ T cells from blood. The TCR comes from a female donor in good health, serving as a healthy control. The CDR3 here is CSAYTGGTGNTIYF. In DNA, the CDR3 is TGCAGTGCTTACACAGGGGGCACTGGAAACACCATATATTTT.